This T cell receptor (beta chain) originates from a study of control samples from healthy donors and cancer patients. This clone was counted a single time. Sequenced by immunoSEQ multiplex PCR; TCRdb stores in-frame clones only, minus some. In the table there are tens of thousands of clones, roughly 93% of which are singletons. Germline V gene sequence: CDR1 SEHNR, CDR2 FQNEAQ (reference sequence). Trimming took off 0 bases at V and 0 bases at J, with 9 bases between the two ends. The length of the CDR3 is 16 residues. Material for sequencing was PBMCs. This chain joins TRBV7-9 and TRBJ1-5; D is undetermined. The clonotype was recovered from a woman in her thirties or forties with lung cancer. The CDR3 DNA reads TGTGCCAGCAGCTTAGCGCGGCCTTATAGCAATCAGCCCCAGCATTTT. As protein: CASSLARPYSNQPQHF.